What follows are 8 T cell receptor beta chains derived from one specimen sequenced in a study of cytomegalovirus exposure and HLA in healthy donors. Use of 60 Vbeta and 13 Jbeta primers characterized the PCR. Data came from immunoSEQ multiplex PCR; TCRdb stores just in-frame clones and leaves some out. The sample holds about 150,000 clones; roughly 74% are singletons and the top ten take 2.8%. Specimen: PBMCs. The receptor set was obtained from a man aged 18 to 29 in good health and CMV-seronegative.

The V gene is TRBV6-5, the J gene TRBJ2-3; no definite D call. The CDR3 extends over 13 amino acids. The V end lost 1 base, the J end lost 6 bases, and 8 bases lay between the germline ends. CDR1 is MNHEY and CDR2 is SVGAGI in the germline V gene. CDR3 DNA: TGTGCCAGCAGTTACTTGGCATGGGATACGCAGTATTTT. This codes for CASSYLAWDTQYF.

This chain connects TRBV5-4 to TRBJ1-3, with TRBD1 as a possible D gene (5 bases). V shed 0 bases and J shed 2 bases, with 9 bases lying between them. The CDR3 has 15 residues. The germline gives CDR1 SGHNT, CDR2 YYREEE (reference sequence). As DNA, the CDR3 is TGTGCCAGCAGCTTGGGCAAAGGGGCTGGAAACACCATATATTTT. Residues: CASSLGKGAGNTIYF. The complete variable domain, with remaining parts taken from reference TRBV5-4 and TRBJ1-3, reads ETGVTQSPTHLIKTRGQQVTLRCSSQSGHNTVSWYQQALGQGPQFIFQYYREEENGRGNFPPRFSGLQFPNYSSELNVNALELDDSALYLCASSLGKGAGNTIYFGEGSWLTVV.

V gene TRBV6-1 combines with J gene TRBJ2-2, with no clear D. V shed 5 bases and J shed 0 bases, with 4 bases lying between them. This CDR3 comprises 13 residues. Germline loops: CDR1 MNHNS, CDR2 SASEGT. CDR3 protein: CASSYTNTGELFF. The CDR3 DNA follows: TGTGCCAGCAGTTATACGAACACCGGGGAGCTGTTTTTT.

The CDR3 loop reads CASSLLKGAVYGYTF. CDR3 nucleotide sequence: TGTGCCAGCAGCTTGTTGAAGGGGGCGGTCTATGGCTACACCTTC. This chain connects TRBV5-6 to TRBJ1-2; 7 bases match TRBD1. The CDR3 consists of 15 residues. Losses at the gene ends were 1 base for V and 4 bases for J; bases not matched to a gene: 7. Germline loops: CDR1 SGHDT, CDR2 YYEEEE. Full variable domain (outside the CDR3, taken from reference TRBV5-6 and TRBJ1-2): DAGVTQSPTHLIKTRGQQVTLRCSPKSGHDTVSWYQQALGQGPQFIFQYYEEEERQRGNFPDRFSGHQFPNYSSELNVNALLLGDSALYLCASSLLKGAVYGYTFGSGTRLTVV.

The chain carries TRBV2 and TRBJ1-1; D remains ambiguous. CDR3 length: 16 amino acids. CDR1 and CDR2 (germline): SNHLY, FYNNEI. V was clipped by 3 bases and J by 2 bases, with 16 bases between them. In DNA form, the CDR3 reads TGTGCCAGCAGTGAGGGAACCTTGGGAGGTAACACTGAAGCTTTCTTT. Translated: CASSEGTLGGNTEAFF. Full variable domain (rest looked up from reference TRBV2 and TRBJ1-1): EPEVTQTPSHQVTQMGQEVILRCVPISNHLYFYWYRQILGQKVEFLVSFYNNEISEKSEIFDDQFSVERPDGSNFTLKIRSTKLEDSAMYFCASSEGTLGGNTEAFFGQGTRLTVV.

This chain uses TRBV5-5 with TRBJ1-1; 7 nucleotides match TRBD1. There are 13 residues in the CDR3. V gave up 7 bases and J gave up 1 base; unmatched junction bases: 4. Germline V gene sequence: CDR1 SGHKS, CDR2 YYEKEE (reference sequence). The CDR3 spells CASGRQGNTEAFF. The CDR3 DNA sequence: TGTGCCAGCGGCCGACAGGGGAACACTGAAGCTTTCTTT. The full variable domain, rest sourced from reference TRBV5-5 and TRBJ1-1, is DAGVTQSPTHLIKTRGQQVTLRCSPISGHKSVSWYQQVLGQGPQFIFQYYEKEERGRGNFPDRFSARQFPNYSSELNVNALLLGDSALYLCASGRQGNTEAFFGQGTRLTVV.

CDR3 residues: CASRGGQRNSPLHF. CDR3 DNA: TGTGCCAGCAGGGGAGGTCAGCGGAATTCACCCCTCCACTTT. V is TRBV25-1 and J is TRBJ1-6; D is uncertain. Trimming pared 6 bases from V and 7 bases from J, leaving 13 bases between. Germline loops: CDR1 MGHDK, CDR2 SYGVNS. The CDR3 covers 14 residues.

The chain couples TRBV5-1 to TRBJ2-1; 16 bases match TRBD2. J gave up 7 bases and V 4 bases, and 8 bases lay outside the gene matches. Germline CDR1 is SGHRS and CDR2 is YFSETQ. This CDR3 is 17 amino acids long. This chain's CDR3 is CASSPGTSGGAVNEQFF. CDR3 sequence (DNA): TGCGCCAGCAGCCCCGGGACTAGCGGGGGGGCCGTTAATGAGCAGTTCTTC.